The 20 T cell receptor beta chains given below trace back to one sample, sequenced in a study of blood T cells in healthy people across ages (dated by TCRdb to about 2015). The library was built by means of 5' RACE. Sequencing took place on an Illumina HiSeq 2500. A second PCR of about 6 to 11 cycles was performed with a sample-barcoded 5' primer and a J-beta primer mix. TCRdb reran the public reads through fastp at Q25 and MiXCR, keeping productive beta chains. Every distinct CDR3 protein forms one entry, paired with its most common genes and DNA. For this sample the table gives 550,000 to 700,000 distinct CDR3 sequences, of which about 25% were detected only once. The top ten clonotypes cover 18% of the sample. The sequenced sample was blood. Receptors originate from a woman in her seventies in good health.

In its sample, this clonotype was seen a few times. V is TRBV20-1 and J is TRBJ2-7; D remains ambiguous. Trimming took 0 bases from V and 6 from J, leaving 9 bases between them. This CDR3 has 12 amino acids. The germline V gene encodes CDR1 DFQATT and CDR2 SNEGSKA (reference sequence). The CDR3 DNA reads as TGCAGTGCTAGAGATAGTGGGCGCGAGCAGTACTTC. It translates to CSARDSGREQYF.

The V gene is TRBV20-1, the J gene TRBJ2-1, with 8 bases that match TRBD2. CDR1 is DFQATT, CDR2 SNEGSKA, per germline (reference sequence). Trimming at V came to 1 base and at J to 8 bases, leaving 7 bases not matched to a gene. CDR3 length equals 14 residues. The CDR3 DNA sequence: TGCAGTGCTAGAGGGCTAGCGGGCTCGGATGAGCAGTTCTTC. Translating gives CSARGLAGSDEQFF.

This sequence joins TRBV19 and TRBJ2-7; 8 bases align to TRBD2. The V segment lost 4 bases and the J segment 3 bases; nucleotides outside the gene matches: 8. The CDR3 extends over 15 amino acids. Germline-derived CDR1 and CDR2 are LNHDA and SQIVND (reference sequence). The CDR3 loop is CASSTGLARRYEQYF. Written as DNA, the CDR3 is TGTGCCAGTAGTACCGGACTAGCTAGGCGCTACGAGCAGTACTTC.

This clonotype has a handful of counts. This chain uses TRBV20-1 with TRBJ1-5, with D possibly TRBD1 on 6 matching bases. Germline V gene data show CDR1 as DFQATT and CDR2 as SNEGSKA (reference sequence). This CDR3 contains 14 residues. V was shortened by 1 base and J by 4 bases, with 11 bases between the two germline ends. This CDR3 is CSARAGDQNQPQHF. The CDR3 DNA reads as TGCAGTGCTAGAGCAGGGGACCAGAATCAGCCCCAGCATTTT.

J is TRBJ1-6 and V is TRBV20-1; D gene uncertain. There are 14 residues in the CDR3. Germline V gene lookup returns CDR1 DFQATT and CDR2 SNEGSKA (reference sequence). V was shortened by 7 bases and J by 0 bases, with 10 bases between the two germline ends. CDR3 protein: CSVPSSSYNSPLHF. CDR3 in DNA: TGCAGTGTACCGTCGAGCTCCTATAATTCACCCCTCCACTTT.

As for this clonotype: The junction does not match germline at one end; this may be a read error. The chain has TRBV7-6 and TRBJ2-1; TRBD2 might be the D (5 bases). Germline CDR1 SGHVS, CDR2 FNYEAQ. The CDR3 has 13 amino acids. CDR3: CSSSLVTTNEQFF. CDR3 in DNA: TGTTCCAGCAGCTTAGTGACTACCAATGAGCAGTTCTTC.

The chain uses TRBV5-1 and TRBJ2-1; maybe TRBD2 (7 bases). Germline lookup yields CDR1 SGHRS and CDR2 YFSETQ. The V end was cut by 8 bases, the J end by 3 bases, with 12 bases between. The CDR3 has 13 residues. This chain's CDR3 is CASAGGLYNEQFF. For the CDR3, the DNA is TGCGCCAGTGCCGGGGGGCTCTACAATGAGCAGTTCTTC. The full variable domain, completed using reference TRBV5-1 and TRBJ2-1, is KAGVTQTPRYLIKTRGQQVTLSCSPISGHRSVSWYQQTPGQGLQFLFEYFSETQRNKGNFPGRFSGRQFSNSRSEMNVSTLELGDSALYLCASAGGLYNEQFFGPGTRLTVL.

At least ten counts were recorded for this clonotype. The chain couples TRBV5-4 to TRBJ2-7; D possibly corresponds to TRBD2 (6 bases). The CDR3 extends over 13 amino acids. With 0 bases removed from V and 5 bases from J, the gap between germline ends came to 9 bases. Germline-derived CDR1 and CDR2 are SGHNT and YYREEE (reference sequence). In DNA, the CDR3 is TGTGCCAGCAGCTTGGGACGGGAGAACGAGCAGTACTTC. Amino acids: CASSLGRENEQYF.

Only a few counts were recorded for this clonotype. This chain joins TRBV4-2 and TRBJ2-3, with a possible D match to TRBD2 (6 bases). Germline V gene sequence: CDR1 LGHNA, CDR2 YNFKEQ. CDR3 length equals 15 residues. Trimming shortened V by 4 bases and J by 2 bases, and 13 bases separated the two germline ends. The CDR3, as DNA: TGTGCCAGCAGCCGCGGGACTCAAAACACAGATACGCAGTATTTT. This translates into CASSRGTQNTDTQYF.

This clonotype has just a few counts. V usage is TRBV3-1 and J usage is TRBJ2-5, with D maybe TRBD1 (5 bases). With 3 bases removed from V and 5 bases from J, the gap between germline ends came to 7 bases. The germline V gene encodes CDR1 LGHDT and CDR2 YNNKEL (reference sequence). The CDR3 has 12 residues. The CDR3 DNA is TGTGCCAGCAGCCAGAAGGGGGAGACCCAGTACTTC. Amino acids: CASSQKGETQYF.

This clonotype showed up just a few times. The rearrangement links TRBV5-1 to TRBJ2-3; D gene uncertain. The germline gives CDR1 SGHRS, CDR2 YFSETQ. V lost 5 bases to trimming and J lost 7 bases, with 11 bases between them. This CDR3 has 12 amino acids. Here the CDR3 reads CASRYGDNTQYF. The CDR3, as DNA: TGCGCCAGCAGATACGGAGACAATACGCAGTATTTT.

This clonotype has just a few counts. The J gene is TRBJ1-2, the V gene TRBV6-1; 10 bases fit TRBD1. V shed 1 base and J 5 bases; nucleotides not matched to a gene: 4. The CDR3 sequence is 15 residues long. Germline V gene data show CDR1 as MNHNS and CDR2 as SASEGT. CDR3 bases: TGTGCCAGCAGTGAAGAAAGGGGACAGGGGTATGGCTACACCTTC. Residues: CASSEERGQGYGYTF.

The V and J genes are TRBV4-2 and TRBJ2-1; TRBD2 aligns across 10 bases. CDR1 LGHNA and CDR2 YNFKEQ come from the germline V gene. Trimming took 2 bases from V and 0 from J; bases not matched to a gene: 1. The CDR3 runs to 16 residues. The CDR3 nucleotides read TGTGCCAGCAGCCAACAGCGGGGGGGCTCCTACAATGAGCAGTTCTTC. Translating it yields CASSQQRGGSYNEQFF.

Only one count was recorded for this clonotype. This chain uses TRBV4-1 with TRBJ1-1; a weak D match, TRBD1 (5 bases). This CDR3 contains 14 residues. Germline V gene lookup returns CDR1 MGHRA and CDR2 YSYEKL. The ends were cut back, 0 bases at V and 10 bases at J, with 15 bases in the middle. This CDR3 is CASSQDEAGRLAFF. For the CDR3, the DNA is TGCGCCAGCAGCCAAGATGAGGCAGGGAGGTTAGCTTTCTTT.

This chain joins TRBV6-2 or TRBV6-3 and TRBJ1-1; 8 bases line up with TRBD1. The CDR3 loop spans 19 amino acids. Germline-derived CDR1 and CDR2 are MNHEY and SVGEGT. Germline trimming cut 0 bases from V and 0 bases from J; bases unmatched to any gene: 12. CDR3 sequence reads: CASSYSISGGENMNTEAFF. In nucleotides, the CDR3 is TGTGCCAGCAGTTACTCGATTTCAGGGGGCGAGAATATGAACACTGAAGCTTTCTTT.

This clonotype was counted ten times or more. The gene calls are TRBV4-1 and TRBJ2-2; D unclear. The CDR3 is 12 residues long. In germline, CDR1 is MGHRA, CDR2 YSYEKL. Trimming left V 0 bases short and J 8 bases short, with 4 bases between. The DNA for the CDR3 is TGCGCCAGCAGCCAAGATTGGGGGGAGCTGTTTTTT. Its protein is CASSQDWGELFF.

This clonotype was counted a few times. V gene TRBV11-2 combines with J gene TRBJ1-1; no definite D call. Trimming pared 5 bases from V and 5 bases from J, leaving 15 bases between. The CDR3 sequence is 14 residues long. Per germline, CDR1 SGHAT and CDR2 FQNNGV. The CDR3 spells CASSINTVGTEAFF. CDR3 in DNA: TGTGCCAGCAGCATCAACACCGTGGGAACTGAAGCTTTCTTT.

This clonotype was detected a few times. This CDR3 is CSVGALGGYGYTF. DNA of the CDR3: TGCAGCGTTGGGGCTCTTGGGGGCTATGGCTACACCTTC. The chain is built from TRBV29-1 and TRBJ1-2, with D possibly TRBD1 on 5 matching bases. CDR3 length equals 13 residues. Deletions cut 4 bases from V and 4 bases from J, with 13 bases between. Germline loops: CDR1 SQVTM, CDR2 ANQGSEA.

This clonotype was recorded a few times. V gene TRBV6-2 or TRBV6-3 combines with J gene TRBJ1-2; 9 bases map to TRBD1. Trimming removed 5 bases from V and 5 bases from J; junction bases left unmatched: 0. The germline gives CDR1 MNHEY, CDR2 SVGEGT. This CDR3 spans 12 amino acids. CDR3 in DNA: TGTGCCAGCAGTGGACAGGGGTATGGCTACACCTTC. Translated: CASSGQGYGYTF.

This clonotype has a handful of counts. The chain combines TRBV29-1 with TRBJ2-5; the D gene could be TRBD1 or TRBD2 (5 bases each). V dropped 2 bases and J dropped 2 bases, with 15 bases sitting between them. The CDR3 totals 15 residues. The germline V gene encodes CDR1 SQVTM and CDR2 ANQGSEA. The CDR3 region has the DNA TGCAGCGTTGAAACCTGGGGACGCGGGCAAGAGACCCAGTACTTC. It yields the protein CSVETWGRGQETQYF.